This TCR beta chain was recovered during a study of regulatory T cells in long-lasting Graves disease. Study-level information: Patients with new Graves' disease had used antithyroid drugs below 3 months.

The time point is: newly diagnosed GD, antithyroid drugs for less than 3 months. PBMCs were the source of the RNA used for TCR sequencing. According to the study, TCR beta libraries were built with iRepertoire HTBI primers and CDR3-region Arm-PCR. TCRdb reprocessed the multiplex PCR reads via MiXCR and lists one record per CDR3 protein. The sample includes under 400,000 distinct CDR3 sequences, approximately 15% of them seen just once. The V gene's germline CDR1 is WNHNN and CDR2 SYGVQD (reference sequence). CDR3 size: 14 residues. After removal of 6 bases from V and 5 bases from J, the junction contained 7 bases not matched to a gene. These sequences were also reported in another study, on T cells in Graves' hyperthyroidism and ophthalmopathy. This second study notes: A patient was excluded if there was uncontrolled infection, other autoimmune disease, pregnancy or lactation. The HTBI primer set served for first-round RT-PCR of the TCR CDR3. Most clonotypes that expanded in the thyroid above 0.001 also showed up in blood.

The source was peripheral blood mononuclear cells (PBMCs), collected at new diagnosis, from a patient treated with antithyroid drugs. The TCR comes from a man in his forties with Graves disease. This chain joins TRBV10-1 and TRBJ2-3; TRBD2 matches at 8 bases. This CDR3 reads CASSRGGPGDTQYF. Written as DNA, the CDR3 is TGCGCCAGCAGCCGCGGGGGGCCAGGAGATACGCAGTATTTT.